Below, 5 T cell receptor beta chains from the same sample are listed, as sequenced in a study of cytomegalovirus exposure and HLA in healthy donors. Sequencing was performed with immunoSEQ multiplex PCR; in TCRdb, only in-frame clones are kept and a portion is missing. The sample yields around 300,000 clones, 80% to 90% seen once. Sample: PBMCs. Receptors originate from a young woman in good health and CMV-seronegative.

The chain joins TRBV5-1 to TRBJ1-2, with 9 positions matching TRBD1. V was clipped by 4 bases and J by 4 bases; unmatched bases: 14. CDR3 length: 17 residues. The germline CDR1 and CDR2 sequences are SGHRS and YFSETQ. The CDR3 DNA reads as TGCGCCAGCAGCATACAGGGGGCCACCCGCTCCCCCTATGGCTACACCTTC. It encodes CASSIQGATRSPYGYTF.

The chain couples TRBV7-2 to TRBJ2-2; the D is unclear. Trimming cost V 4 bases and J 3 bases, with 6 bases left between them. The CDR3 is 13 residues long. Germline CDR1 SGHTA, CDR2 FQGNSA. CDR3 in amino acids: CASSSSYTGELFF. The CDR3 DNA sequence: TGTGCCAGCAGCTCTTCTTACACCGGGGAGCTGTTTTTT.

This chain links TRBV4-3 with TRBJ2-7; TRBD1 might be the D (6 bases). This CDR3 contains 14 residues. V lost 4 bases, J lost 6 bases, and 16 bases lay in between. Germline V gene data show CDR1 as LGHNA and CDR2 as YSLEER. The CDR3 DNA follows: TGCGCCAGCAGCCTAATACAGGGTCCAGGCGAGCAGTACTTC. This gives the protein CASSLIQGPGEQYF.

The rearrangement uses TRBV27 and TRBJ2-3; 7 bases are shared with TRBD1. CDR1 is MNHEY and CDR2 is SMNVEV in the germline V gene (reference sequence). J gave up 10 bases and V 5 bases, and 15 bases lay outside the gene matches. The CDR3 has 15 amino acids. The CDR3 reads CASSKPTGDLIAQYF. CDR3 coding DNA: TGTGCCAGCAGTAAGCCAACAGGGGATCTGATCGCGCAGTATTTT.

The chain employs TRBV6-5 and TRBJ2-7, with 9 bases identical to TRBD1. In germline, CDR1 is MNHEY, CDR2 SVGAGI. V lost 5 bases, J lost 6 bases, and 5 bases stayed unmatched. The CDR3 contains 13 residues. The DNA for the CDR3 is TGTGCCAGCAGTACAGGGGGCCGGAGCGAGCAGTACTTC. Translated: CASSTGGRSEQYF.